This T cell receptor beta chain comes out of a study of blood T cell dynamics during melanoma immunotherapy. The wider study: Metastatic melanoma patients received first-line pembrolizumab or nivolumab plus ipilimumab.

This sample's time point: pre-treatment baseline. At 12 weeks after first infusion, RECIST 1.1 defined response for most patients. V lost 5 bases and J lost 1, with 11 bases in between. This CDR3 contains 15 residues. Germline loops: CDR1 LNHNV, CDR2 YYDKDF (reference sequence). A fixed DNA input of 350 ng was used per bulk PBMC sample. Some clones are missing from TCRdb's copy, which holds only in-frame ones; the method was immunoSEQ multiplex PCR. This table holds about 10,000 clones, roughly 90% found once. The sample holds one count of this clone. Sequences were derived from blood, sampled from a patient treated with checkpoint blockade. The receptor was isolated from a human donor with melanoma. V is TRBV15 and J is TRBJ2-2; maybe TRBD2 (5 bases). The CDR3 reads CATSGLALNTGELFF. Written as DNA, the CDR3 is TGTGCCACCAGCGGATTAGCGCTGAACACCGGGGAGCTGTTTTTT. Variable domain in full (rest from reference TRBV15 and TRBJ2-2): DAMVIQNPRYQVTQFGKPVTLSCSQTLNHNVMYWYQQKSSQAPKLLFHYYDKDFNNEADTPDNFQSRRPNTSFCFLDIRSPGLGDTAMYLCATSGLALNTGELFFGEGSRLTVL.